This T cell receptor beta chain is drawn from a study of Tregs in tolerant kidney transplant recipients. Study results and caveats: Activated donor B cell expansion appeared to reveal the most relevant donor-specific TCRbeta repertoire.

Recipients received nonmyeloablative bone marrow transplants from related graft donors, with transient mixed chimerism. With respect to this clone: The antigen is undetermined.

The CDR3 totals 13 residues. With 5 bases removed from V and 4 bases from J, the gap between germline ends came to 11 bases. From germline, CDR1 is KGHSH and CDR2 LQKENI. TCRdb keeps only in-frame clones here, not all; method: immunoSEQ multiplex PCR. This table has 65,000 to 85,000 clones, roughly nine tenths appearing once. This specimen was CD4+ T cells from blood (PBMCs), taken 24 months after the transplant. This receptor was obtained from a human patient who received a combined kidney and bone marrow transplant. Some T cells may be supplied by the graft donor. The chain combines TRBV18 with TRBJ1-2; D uncertain. In DNA, the CDR3 is TGTGCCAGCTCAGGGGAGTCTGGCTATGGCTACACCTTC. It codes for CASSGESGYGYTF.